The clone carrying this T cell receptor (beta chain) was found many times. The antigen is unknown. TCRdb used MiXCR to reprocess the multiplex PCR reads, holding one entry per CDR3 protein. The table lists some 130,000 distinct CDR3 sequences, approximately 20% of them singletons. These data originate in a study of breast tumors, draining lymph nodes, adjacent tissues. Overall study results and limits: Data fit most tumor T cells coming from lymph node, expanding in tumor. That most tumor T cells come from lymph nodes remained unproven. Tumor TCR diversity was below lymph nodes but above nontumor tissue.

The V gene lost 0 bases and the J gene lost 6 bases, with 15 bases spanning the gap. Germline V gene data show CDR1 as DFQATT and CDR2 as SNEGSKA (reference sequence). This CDR3 region has 14 residues. The lymph nodes were axillary draining lymph nodes from breast cancer patients. This receptor was obtained from a female donor with breast cancer. Some clones in this sample may be carry-over from other donors' samples. This chain connects TRBV20-1 to TRBJ2-7; no reliable D call. Source material: axillary lymph node tissue. The CDR3 region is CSARDYTATREQYF. In nucleotides, the CDR3 is TGCAGTGCTAGAGATTATACAGCTACTCGCGAGCAGTACTTC.